This T cell receptor beta chain was identified during a study of blood T cell repertoires in COVID-19. Germline CDR1 SQVTM, CDR2 ANQGSEA. V shed 4 bases and J shed 7 bases, with 17 bases lying between them. CDR3 length equals 13 residues. Measured with immunoSEQ multiplex PCR; TCRdb has only the in-frame clones, and not every one. Found here are 70,000 to 95,000 clones, around 92% of them singletons; the top ten hold about 6.3%. This TCR was recovered from a woman aged 55-75 years with active COVID-19. The specimen sequenced was peripheral blood. V and J are TRBV29-1 and TRBJ2-7, with D unresolved. CDR3 loop: CSVGRIDSGEQYF. DNA of the CDR3: TGCAGCGTTGGTAGAATTGACTCTGGGGAGCAGTACTTC.